The present T cell receptor (beta chain) was sequenced within a study of T cells after yellow fever vaccination. Whole-study context: Any fraction with a low cell number was prepared using SMART-Seq v4 Ultra Low Input.

This CDR3 contains 12 residues. Germline lookup yields CDR1 DFQATT and CDR2 SNEGSKA (reference sequence). The germline V and J ends were trimmed by 6 bases and 0 bases, with 8 bases remaining between them. This clonotype was detected ten times or more. 5'RACE template switching generated TCR cDNA, adding a universal primer site and UMIs. One entry per CDR3 protein results from TCRdb running MiXCR on the 5' RACE reads. This sample has hundreds of thousands of distinct CDR3 sequences, with 15% to 20% found just once. This clonotype originated in a man aged 18-30 years who received the YFV17D yellow fever vaccine. J is TRBJ2-5 and V is TRBV20-1, with D uncertain. This specimen consisted of PBMCs, obtained before the yellow fever booster vaccination. CDR3 DNA sequence: TGCAGTGCCCAGAGGTACCAAGAGACCCAGTACTTC. As protein: CSAQRYQETQYF.